This T cell receptor beta chain was sequenced in a study of T cell repertoires in cytomegalovirus infection. The wider study: Signatures in public TCR beta sequences pointed to both CMV infection and matching HLA type. Overall study findings and caveats: Pooled public TCR beta family frequency picked out CMV carriers with the relevant HLA. HLA-C-restricted TCR beta clonotypes specific for CMV led the ex vivo response.

Many counts were recorded for this clonotype. Its specificity is not known. In TCRdb, the reads were re-called with MiXCR into one record per CDR3 protein. The sample contains approximately 190,000 distinct CDR3 sequences, under 30% of which appear only once. The CDR3 extends over 14 amino acids. Trimming took 4 bases from V and 2 from J, leaving 11 bases between them. Per germline, CDR1 SGHTA and CDR2 FQGNSA. The J gene is TRBJ1-1, the V gene TRBV7-2; TRBD1 is a possible D gene (6 bases). The sequenced sample consisted of PBMCs. This receptor was obtained from a human donor in good health (CMV status not recorded). Some clones in this sample may be carry-over from other donors' samples. The CDR3 sequence: CASSSWTDNTEAFF. The CDR3 DNA reads as TGTGCCAGCAGCTCTTGGACAGACAACACTGAAGCTTTCTTT.